This TCR beta chain was sequenced for a study of shared clonotypes between healthy human individuals. Study-wide results and caveats: Against clonotypes common to all four donors, non-shared ones had lower generation probabilities. Limited genetic and exposure-history diversity came from having few donors.

This clone was counted ten times or more. Its antigen is not known. The germline CDR1 and CDR2 sequences are MRHNA and SNTAGT. The trim removed 2 bases at V and 6 bases at J, leaving 0 bases unmatched. CDR3 length: 14 residues. The study drew its donors from healthy HIV-negative adults without recent acute infections or vaccinations. Only Caucasian adults living in Nashville, Tennessee made up the donor group. Clones were read by immunoSEQ multiplex PCR, and TCRdb kept only the in-frame ones, dropping some. The table lists over 95,000 clones, under 70% of them singletons, with around 23% in the top ten.

The source of this sequence is a woman aged 30 to 39 in good health. The sequenced sample was memory CD8+ T cells sorted from blood. Subset: CD45RO+ cells pooled with CCR7-negative TemRA cells. The rearrangement uses TRBV6-4 and TRBJ2-2, with TRBD1 identical over 10 bases. The CDR3 DNA reads TGTGCCAGCAGTGACGGACAGGGGGCCGGGGAGCTGTTTTTT. Protein product: CASSDGQGAGELFF.